These 32 T cell receptor beta chains share one sample of origin, sequenced in a study of regulatory T cells in long-lasting Graves disease. As for time point: persistent/refractory GD, antithyroid drugs over 5 years with positive TRAb. Isolated PBMC RNA provided the starting material for the TCR library. Sequencing libraries for TCR beta were prepared with iRepertoire HTBI primers and Arm-PCR of CDR3 regions. TCRdb used MiXCR to reprocess the multiplex PCR reads, holding one entry per CDR3 protein. Among a few hundred thousand distinct CDR3 sequences listed, roughly a quarter were seen once. Material: peripheral blood mononuclear cells (PBMCs), obtained when the disease was refractory, from a patient treated with antithyroid drugs. The receptor set was obtained from a female donor with Graves disease.

This rearrangement joins TRBV29-1 to TRBJ1-1, with unresolved D. Looked up from germline, CDR1 is SQVTM and CDR2 is ANQGSEA. This CDR3 contains 12 residues. V lost 3 bases, J lost 5 bases, and 10 bases lay in between. DNA of the CDR3: TGCAGCGTTGATATTTTGGTGACTGAAGCTTTCTTT. Translating it yields CSVDILVTEAFF.

This clonotype came up a few times. The chain combines TRBV12-3 or TRBV12-4 with TRBJ2-7; D is perhaps TRBD1 (11 bases). V shed 9 bases and J shed 7 bases, with 28 bases lying between them. The CDR3 contains 16 residues. CDR3 protein: CASTGTGGLAGEEQYF. As DNA, the CDR3 is TGTGCCAGTACCGGGACAGGGGGGCTAGCGGGAGAGGAGCAGTACTTC.

Turning to this clonotype: This could be a read error, since a much larger clone is one nucleotide away. This CDR3 reads CASSLSGRRPENTEAFF. The CDR3 coding sequence is TGTGCCAGCAGTTTATCGGGCCGCCGGCCAGAAAACACTGAAGCTTTCTTT. The chain carries TRBV27 and TRBJ1-1; D not resolved. CDR3 length: 17 amino acids. Germline-derived CDR1 and CDR2 are MNHEY and SMNVEV (reference sequence). The V gene lost 0 bases and the J gene lost 2 bases, with 16 bases spanning the gap.

The chain recombines TRBV5-1 with TRBJ2-7; D is ambiguous. The CDR3 contains 13 residues. Germline V gene sequence: CDR1 SGHRS, CDR2 YFSETQ. Deletions cut 3 bases from V and 0 bases from J, with 7 bases between. The CDR3 loop is CASSSVTSYEQYF. The CDR3 DNA follows: TGCGCCAGCAGCTCGGTGACCTCCTACGAGCAGTACTTC.

The J gene is TRBJ2-5, the V gene TRBV29-1; D perhaps matches TRBD2 (5 bases). CDR3 length: 11 amino acids. Germline V CDR1 and CDR2: SQVTM, ANQGSEA. The V and J ends lost 7 bases and 7 bases respectively, with 13 bases between them. The CDR3 region is CSASGKVTQYF. The DNA for the CDR3 is TGCAGCGCATCGGGGAAGGTGACCCAGTACTTC.

This clonotype has a handful of counts. The chain recombines TRBV2 with TRBJ2-7, with 13 nucleotides matching TRBD2. Germline V gene data show CDR1 as SNHLY and CDR2 as FYNNEI. This CDR3 is 12 amino acids long. J gave up 12 bases and V 6 bases, and 5 bases lay outside the gene matches. The CDR3 protein is CASRGTSGTWYF. The CDR3 DNA reads TGTGCCAGCAGGGGGACTAGCGGGACGTGGTACTTC.

There are many counts of this clonotype. V gene TRBV28 combines with J gene TRBJ1-2; a possible D gene is TRBD1 (5 bases). V lost 5 bases and J 4 bases, leaving 11 bases between the germline ends. CDR3 length equals 13 residues. The germline V gene encodes CDR1 MDHEN and CDR2 SYDVKM. The CDR3 region is CASSRQGFYGYTF. The CDR3 nucleotides are TGTGCCAGCAGTCGGCAGGGTTTCTATGGCTACACCTTC.

The rearrangement links TRBV19 to TRBJ1-2, with D perhaps TRBD1 (6 bases). V lost 10 bases and J lost 4, with 22 bases in between. CDR3 size: 15 residues. From germline, CDR1 is LNHDA and CDR2 SQIVND (reference sequence). For the CDR3, the DNA is TGTGCCACCCATCCTCCGGCACAGGGCCTCTATGGCTACACCTTC. Its protein product is CATHPPAQGLYGYTF. Variable domain in full (rest from reference TRBV19 and TRBJ1-2): DGGITQSPKYLFRKEGQNVTLSCEQNLNHDAMYWYRQDPGQGLRLIYYSQIVNDFQKGDIAEGYSVSREKKESFPLTVTSAQKNPTAFYLCATHPPAQGLYGYTFGSGTRLTVV.

This rearrangement joins TRBV12-3 or TRBV12-4 to TRBJ2-2, with 14 bases aligning to TRBD2. The CDR3 contains 18 residues. Trimming took 9 bases from V and 1 from J; bases not matched to a gene: 10. CDR3 sequence (DNA): TGTGCCAGGAGCTACTACGGACTAGCGGGAGGGAACACCGGGGAGCTGTTTTTT. Protein sequence: CARSYYGLAGGNTGELFF.

A word on this clonotype: A single base separates this from a much larger clone, so it may be a read error. J is TRBJ2-5 and V is TRBV2, with no clear D. V lost 6 bases, J lost 1 base, and 12 bases lay in between. Per germline, CDR1 SNHLY and CDR2 FYNNEI. This CDR3 is 14 amino acids long. Here the CDR3 DNA reads TGTGCCAGCAGGGATGGACGGGTCCAAGAGACCCAGTACTTC. It specifies CASRDGRVQETQYF.

The rearrangement joins TRBV5-1 to TRBJ2-4, with D perhaps matching TRBD1 (6 bases). V shed 0 bases and J shed 0 bases, with 10 bases lying between them. This CDR3 region has 16 residues. Germline CDR1 SGHRS, CDR2 YFSETQ. The CDR3 DNA reads TGCGCCAGCAGCTTGGACTACAGGGTAGCCAAAAACATTCAGTACTTC. Translated, it gives CASSLDYRVAKNIQYF.

V is TRBV19 and J is TRBJ1-5; possibly TRBD1 for D (6 bases). Deletions cut 6 bases from V and 5 bases from J, with 14 bases between. CDR1 LNHDA and CDR2 SQIVND come from the germline V gene (reference sequence). CDR3 length equals 14 residues. CDR3 nucleotide sequence: TGTGCCAGTAGCACGACAGGTCTGTATCAGCCCCAGCATTTT. This encodes CASSTTGLYQPQHF.

This clonotype has at least ten counts. The chain joins TRBV11-2 to TRBJ1-4, with TRBD1 matching 7 bases. From germline, CDR1 is SGHAT and CDR2 FQNNGV. There are 15 residues in the CDR3. The trim removed 1 base at V and 8 bases at J, leaving 7 bases unmatched. The CDR3: CASSLGTGRREKLFF. In nucleotides, the CDR3 is TGTGCCAGCAGCTTAGGGACAGGTAGAAGGGAAAAACTGTTTTTT.

This sequence joins TRBV12-3 or TRBV12-4 and TRBJ2-7, with D maybe TRBD2 (6 bases). CDR3 size: 14 residues. The V end was cut by 6 bases, the J end by 6 bases, with 18 bases between. The CDR3 DNA reads TGTGCCAGCAGATATGGGTCTCACGGGGGCGAGCAGTACTTC. Translated, it gives CASRYGSHGGEQYF.

The chain employs TRBV3-1 and TRBJ2-7; TRBD2 agrees at 7 bases. The germline V gene has CDR1 LGHDT and CDR2 YNNKEL (reference sequence). The CDR3 consists of 15 residues. Trimming removed 4 bases from V and 5 bases from J; junction bases left unmatched: 11. CDR3 nucleotide sequence: TGTGCCAGCAGCCTATCTCCGGGAGGCGGCAACGAGCAGTACTTC. Its protein is CASSLSPGGGNEQYF.

This clonotype was recorded at least ten times. The chain has TRBV12-3 or TRBV12-4 and TRBJ2-6; D is possibly TRBD2 (5 bases). The V gene lost 6 bases and the J gene lost 2 bases, with 11 bases spanning the gap. This CDR3 contains 15 residues. The CDR3 DNA reads TGTGCCAGCAGAGTCGACGGGGCTGGGGCCAACGTCCTGACTTTC. Encoded protein: CASRVDGAGANVLTF.

This clonotype appeared many times. One junction end disagrees with the germline gene, perhaps due to a read error. The V call is TRBV15, the J call TRBJ1-1; D not resolved. The germline gives CDR1 LNHNV, CDR2 YYDKDF (reference sequence). The CDR3 is 12 amino acids. The CDR3 nucleotides are TGTGCCACCAGCAGAGTGAATACTGAAGCTTTCTTT. This codes for CATSRVNTEAFF.

This clonotype appeared many times. The J gene is TRBJ1-1, the V gene TRBV28; 9 bases are a match to TRBD1. CDR3 size: 14 residues. With 6 bases clipped from V and 1 base from J, the junction kept 3 bases outside the gene matches. Germline-derived CDR1 and CDR2 are MDHEN and SYDVKM. The CDR3 bases are TGTGCCAGCAGCTTGACAGGGGGGAACACTGAAGCTTTCTTT. Amino acids: CASSLTGGNTEAFF.

The J gene is TRBJ2-5, the V gene TRBV25-1, with TRBD1 matching over 8 bases. The germline V gene encodes CDR1 MGHDK and CDR2 SYGVNS. This CDR3 is built from 16 residues. Trimming cost V 0 bases and J 5 bases; bases outside gene matches: 8. CDR3 DNA sequence: TGTGCCAGCAGTGAATATTCGGCAGGGGGCGGCGAGACCCAGTACTTC. Translating gives CASSEYSAGGGETQYF.

The CDR3 loop reads CASSPQGFSGANVLTF. The CDR3, as DNA: TGTGCCAGCTCACCACAGGGATTCTCTGGGGCCAACGTCCTGACTTTC. This chain uses TRBV18 with TRBJ2-6, with D hard to call. Germline values: CDR1 KGHSH, CDR2 LQKENI. The CDR3 covers 16 residues. Between the trimmed V and J ends, which lost 1 base and 0 bases, there was a span of 7 bases.

V gene TRBV15 combines with J gene TRBJ2-7; possible D gene TRBD1, 7 bases. The CDR3 sequence is 14 residues long. The germline CDR1 and CDR2 sequences are LNHNV and YYDKDF (reference sequence). Trimming shortened V by 0 bases and J by 11 bases, and 17 bases separated the two germline ends. This CDR3 reads CATSRDPGGYDEYF. CDR3 in DNA: TGTGCCACCAGCAGAGATCCAGGGGGGTATGATGAGTACTTC.

In the case of this clonotype: A much larger clone differs from this one at a single base, so this may be a read error. The V call is TRBV12-3 or TRBV12-4, the J call TRBJ2-2, with TRBD2 as a possible D gene (5 bases). This CDR3 comprises 15 residues. The CDR3 bases are TGTGCCAGCAGGGGAGCGGACGTTGTGACCGGGGTGCTGTTTTTT. Its translation is CASRGADVVTGVLFF.

The gene calls are TRBV24-1 and TRBJ1-2; weak D call: TRBD1 (6 bases). The CDR3 spans 13 residues. V lost 2 bases and J lost 11, with 14 bases in between. Germline CDR1 reads KGHDR; CDR2 reads SFDVKD. The CDR3 DNA follows: TGTGCCACCAGTGATTGGGGGCAAGTAGGATACACCTTC. As protein: CATSDWGQVGYTF.

This clonotype has more than one count but fewer than ten. The chain recombines TRBV7-8 with TRBJ1-6, with TRBD1 matching over 7 bases. Unmatched junction bases numbered 7, after V lost 1 base and J lost 7 bases. Germline V CDR1 and CDR2: SGHVS, FQNEAQ. The CDR3 covers 16 residues. CDR3 nucleotides: TGTGCCAGCAGCTTAGTACCGGGACAGATGAATTCACCCCTCCACTTT. It encodes CASSLVPGQMNSPLHF. Full variable domain (outside the CDR3, taken from reference TRBV7-8 and TRBJ1-6): GAGVSQSPRYKVAKRGQDVALRCDPISGHVSLFWYQQALGQGPEFLTYFQNEAQLDKSGLPSDRFFAERPEGSVSTLKIQRTQQEDSAVYLCASSLVPGQMNSPLHFGNGTRLTVT.

This clonotype has at least ten counts. This chain links TRBV28 with TRBJ1-2; perhaps TRBD1 as D (6 bases). The CDR3 is 13 amino acids. Trimming shortened V by 6 bases and J by 4 bases, and 12 bases separated the two germline ends. Germline CDR1 reads MDHEN; CDR2 reads SYDVKM. The CDR3 DNA is TGTGCCAGCAGCTTCGGACAGACCTATGGCTACACCTTC. Its protein product is CASSFGQTYGYTF.

V is TRBV7-8 and J is TRBJ2-7; D is possibly TRBD2 (5 bases). The CDR3 extends over 14 amino acids. Between the trimmed V and J ends, which lost 5 bases and 6 bases, there was a span of 17 bases. Germline-derived CDR1 and CDR2 are SGHVS and FQNEAQ. In DNA form, the CDR3 reads TGTGCCAGCAGCAAACTACGGGGATGGGGCGAGCAGTACTTC. It is translated as CASSKLRGWGEQYF.

This clonotype was observed at least ten times. V is TRBV28 and J is TRBJ1-2; TRBD1 matches 7 bases. Germline lookup yields CDR1 MDHEN and CDR2 SYDVKM. V dropped 1 base and J dropped 7; count of bases not matched to a gene: 6. CDR3 size: 14 residues. In nucleotides, the CDR3 is TGTGCCAGCAGTTTATCAACAGGGGCTGGTGGCTACACCTTC. Its protein is CASSLSTGAGGYTF.

This clonotype was seen only a few times. The chain recombines TRBV2 with TRBJ2-1; maybe TRBD1 (7 bases). The CDR3 is 16 amino acids. The V gene's germline CDR1 is SNHLY and CDR2 FYNNEI. Between the trimmed V and J ends, which lost 1 base and 4 bases, there was a span of 14 bases. CDR3 protein: CASSEVKGAGYNEQFF. The CDR3 DNA is TGTGCCAGCAGTGAAGTAAAGGGGGCGGGGTACAATGAGCAGTTCTTC.

This clonotype was detected many times. The V and J genes are TRBV12-3 or TRBV12-4 and TRBJ1-5; no clear D. Trimming shortened V by 5 bases and J by 4 bases, and 12 bases separated the two germline ends. The CDR3 is 14 residues long. The CDR3 loop reads CASSPGSTNQPQHF. The DNA of the CDR3 is TGTGCCAGCAGTCCCGGTTCGACGAATCAGCCCCAGCATTTT.

This chain joins TRBV6-5 and TRBJ2-5; D unclear. V lost 4 bases to trimming and J lost 3 bases, with 9 bases between them. Germline CDR1 MNHEY, CDR2 SVGAGI. The CDR3 sequence is 13 residues long. The CDR3 sequence: CASSFLKEETQYF. The CDR3 DNA follows: TGTGCCAGCAGTTTCTTGAAAGAAGAGACCCAGTACTTC.

V usage is TRBV19 and J usage is TRBJ2-1, with TRBD2 identical over 8 bases. Germline CDR1 and CDR2: LNHDA and SQIVND (reference sequence). After removal of 3 bases from V and 8 bases from J, the junction contained 6 bases not matched to a gene. CDR3 length: 14 residues. Here the CDR3 reads CASSMSGSPDEQFF. CDR3 nucleotide sequence: TGTGCCAGTAGTATGAGCGGGAGTCCCGATGAGCAGTTCTTC.

The chain has TRBV5-1 and TRBJ2-1, with TRBD1 as a possible D gene (6 bases). Between the trimmed V and J ends, which lost 4 bases and 7 bases, there was a span of 12 bases. This CDR3 comprises 13 residues. Germline V gene sequence: CDR1 SGHRS, CDR2 YFSETQ. The CDR3 coding sequence is TGCGCCAGCAGCCGAATCACAGGGAATGAGCAGTTCTTC. Amino acid sequence: CASSRITGNEQFF.